This T cell receptor beta chain was found in a study of T cell repertoires in cytomegalovirus infection. V dropped 4 bases and J dropped 4 bases, with 17 bases sitting between them. CDR3 length: 16 amino acids. Germline-derived CDR1 and CDR2 are SGHRS and YFSETQ. A few counts support this clonotype. The target antigen is unknown. TCRdb re-derived calls from the reads in MiXCR, one entry per CDR3 protein. The repertoire holds approximately 120,000 distinct CDR3 sequences, 25% to 35% seen once, with about 81% in the top ten. This clonotype originated in a human donor in good health (CMV status not recorded). Some clones in this sample may be carry-over from other donors' samples. The sequences come from CD8+ T cells from cultured PBMCs, collected from culture after CMV antigen stimulation. The chain uses TRBV5-1 and TRBJ1-4; D call uncertain. For the CDR3, the DNA is TGCGCCAGCAGCGGATCTCACGCGGGGTTTAATGAAAAACTGTTTTTT. It is translated as CASSGSHAGFNEKLFF.